This T cell receptor (beta chain) is from a study of OX40 agonist ivuxolimab in advanced cancers. About the investigation overall: Ivuxolimab, which targeted the costimulatory receptor OX40 (CD134), was an agonistic, fully human IgG2 monoclonal antibody. Intravenous ivuxolimab was administered to patients every 2 weeks at six dose levels: 0.01, 0.1, 0.3, 1.5, 3 and 10 mg/kg. Of the approximately 50 dose-escalation patients, hepatocellular carcinoma was present in around 20, melanoma in some 15, renal cell carcinoma in 9 and head and neck cancer in 9. A male proportion of roughly 80% and a mean age of approximately 55 years, ranging from 23 to 79, were recorded for the dose-escalation cohort. Prior anti-PD-1, anti-PD-L1 or anti-CTLA-4 therapy was permitted, and approximately 40% of dose-escalation patients had received checkpoint inhibitors. Partial responses occurred in three dose-escalation patients, of whom one had hepatocellular carcinoma and two had cutaneous melanoma. Peripheral TCRbeta sequencing was intended to test whether TCR sequence diversity was altered and clonal T-cell expansion was caused by ivuxolimab. The paper covers the monotherapy dose-escalation part of the phase I ivuxolimab trial, which included N ≈ 57 patients. On the study overall, not on this receptor specifically: At doses of 0.1 to 3.0 mg/kg, clonal expansion of both CD4+ and CD8+ T cells in blood was seen between baseline and week 6. In the 0.1-3.0 mg/kg groups, partial responders had among the lowest normalized peripheral clonal expansion, particularly in CD8+ T cells. Low levels of normalized T-cell clonal expansion were also seen in some patients who did not respond. On average, CD8+ T cells showed more expanded clones than CD4+ T cells after ivuxolimab. Which antigens the clonally expanded peripheral T cells were specific for was not determined.

Worth noting for this clone: Its antigen is currently not known. One base away there is no much larger clone; base qualities are not given.

Genomic DNA was isolated from the sorted cells so that the TCRbeta CDR3 region could be sequenced. The immunoSEQ Assay was used for sequencing of TCRbeta CDR3 regions. Entries here come from immuneACCESS through TCRdb and include only in-frame sequences with V and J called. Some clones fail to appear in such tables; in the studies checked, an unresolved V gene covers under half of the shortfall, and the cause of the remainder is unknown. The sample table records over 85,000 clones; 70% to 90% of these occur just once. Together, the top ten hold more than 5% of the sample. The CDR3, cysteine through phenylalanine, is 15 amino acids long. Only the CDR3 region is kept as DNA, spanning 45 bases read in frame from base 1. From a lookup of the germline V gene, CDR1 and CDR2 are MNHEY and SVGAGI. The V and J ends are trimmed by 4 bases and 2 bases, leaving 14 bases between them. Patients with autoimmune disease history or receiving systemic immunosuppression were excluded from the trial. Peripheral blood for TCR sequencing was collected from all dose cohorts at baseline, on cycle 4 day 1, and on cycle 7 day 1. Samples came from an open-label, multicenter, first-in-human phase I dose-escalation trial of ivuxolimab. Adults with locally advanced or metastatic melanoma, renal cell, hepatocellular, or head and neck squamous cell carcinoma were enrolled in the trial. Before TCR sequencing, CD4+ T cells and CD8+ T cells were sorted from peripheral blood as separate populations.

The rearrangement combines TRBV6-5 with TRBJ1-1; possibly the D gene is TRBD1, per 5 matching bases. The input for sequencing was CD4+ or CD8+ T cells sorted from blood, taken in a trial of the OX40 agonist ivuxolimab. The sequence derives from an adult with an advanced solid tumor such as melanoma, head and neck, liver or kidney cancer. The encoded CDR3 is CASSSGTGINTEAFF. The nucleotides read TGTGCCAGCAGTTCCGGAACAGGAATAAACACTGAAGCTTTCTTT.